Presented here are 25 T cell receptor beta chains from one specimen sequenced in a study of T cell changes during pregnancy in multiple sclerosis. TCRdb's copy holds only in-frame clones and misses some; the assay was immunoSEQ multiplex PCR. The sample comprises roughly 99,000 clones, roughly 92% of which are singletons, and 0.78% rests with the top ten. The sequencing here drew on peripheral blood, taken in the third trimester of pregnancy. The receptor source for this set is a female donor in good health, enrolled as a control in a pregnancy study.

The V and J genes are TRBV7-2 and TRBJ2-1; a possible D gene is TRBD2 (7 bases). The V gene's germline CDR1 is SGHTA and CDR2 FQGNSA. Trimming took off 2 bases at V and 5 bases at J, with 13 bases between the two ends. The length of the CDR3 is 15 residues. In nucleotides, the CDR3 is TGTGCCAGCAGCTTATGGGGGGGCGACGACAATGAGCAGTTCTTC. Its protein product is CASSLWGGDDNEQFF.

This chain uses TRBV7-2 with TRBJ2-2; TRBD1 matches at 8 bases. The CDR3 totals 14 residues. Germline V lookup: CDR1 SGHTA, CDR2 FQGNSA. The trim removed 2 bases at V and 5 bases at J, leaving 1 base unmatched. This CDR3 is CASSLQGATGELFF. The CDR3 DNA reads as TGTGCCAGCAGCTTACAGGGGGCAACCGGGGAGCTGTTTTTT.

The chain combines TRBV11-3 with TRBJ1-1; tentatively, D is TRBD1 (6 bases). The CDR3 spans 14 residues. In germline, CDR1 is SGHNT, CDR2 YENEEA. V was clipped by 3 bases and J by 4 bases, with 12 bases between them. The CDR3 nucleotides are TGTGCCAGCAGCTTCAACAGGGTAAGCACTGAAGCTTTCTTT. It specifies CASSFNRVSTEAFF.

V usage is TRBV29-1 and J usage is TRBJ2-2; tentative D call: TRBD1 (5 bases). The CDR3 covers 14 residues. The germline V gene encodes CDR1 SQVTM and CDR2 ANQGSEA. Trimming took off 4 bases at V and 0 bases at J, with 9 bases between the two ends. The CDR3 region is CSVGGDANTGELFF. The CDR3 nucleotides read TGCAGCGTTGGGGGCGACGCGAACACCGGGGAGCTGTTTTTT.

In DNA form, the CDR3 reads TGTGCCACCAGCAGAGATGGGCCTAGCGGGTCTCTCACAGATACGCAGTATTTT. It is translated as CATSRDGPSGSLTDTQYF. The chain carries TRBV15 and TRBJ2-3; 8 bases line up with TRBD2. The CDR3 has 18 residues. CDR1 is LNHNV and CDR2 is YYDKDF in the germline V gene (reference sequence). V dropped 0 bases and J dropped 2; count of bases not matched to a gene: 10.

This chain links TRBV4-3 with TRBJ2-3; D possibly corresponds to TRBD1 (6 bases). Per germline, CDR1 LGHNA and CDR2 YSLEER. V was cut by 0 bases and J by 5 bases, with 21 bases left in between. This CDR3 spans 18 amino acids. The CDR3 DNA reads as TGCGCCAGCAGCCAAGATGGGGACATGGGCAATTTTAAAGATACGCAGTATTTT. Amino acid sequence: CASSQDGDMGNFKDTQYF.

The rearrangement uses TRBV11-3 and TRBJ1-1, with D uncertain. Germline assignment: CDR1 SGHNT and CDR2 YENEEA. The CDR3 loop spans 14 amino acids. V shed 5 bases and J shed 0 bases, with 10 bases lying between them. The CDR3 region has the DNA TGTGCCAGCAGCCGCCGCACGGTGAACACTGAAGCTTTCTTT. Protein sequence: CASSRRTVNTEAFF.

The chain employs TRBV10-3 and TRBJ1-5; 8 bases match TRBD1. The germline CDR1 and CDR2 sequences are ENHRY and SYGVKD. The V and J ends lost 8 bases and 7 bases, in that order; junction bases with no gene match: 10. The CDR3 has 14 residues. CDR3 amino acids: CAIQGANREQPQHF. The CDR3 DNA is TGTGCCATCCAGGGGGCGAACAGAGAGCAGCCCCAGCATTTT.

The V gene is TRBV14, the J gene TRBJ1-2, with unresolved D. The V end lost 4 bases, the J end lost 3 bases, and 12 bases lay between the germline ends. Germline loops: CDR1 SGHDN, CDR2 FVKESK. CDR3 length equals 14 residues. The CDR3 nucleotides read TGTGCCAGCAGCCCTGGAGGGTGGGACTATGGCTACACCTTC. Translation: CASSPGGWDYGYTF.

The J gene is TRBJ1-2, the V gene TRBV5-4; 11 bases agree with TRBD1. This CDR3 has 15 residues. The V and J ends lost 0 bases and 8 bases, in that order; junction bases with no gene match: 6. CDR1 SGHNT and CDR2 YYREEE come from the germline V gene (reference sequence). The CDR3 protein is CASSLERTGGEGYTF. CDR3 bases: TGTGCCAGCAGCTTGGAGCGGACAGGGGGCGAGGGCTACACCTTC.

The CDR3 is CASSLGEYYEQYF. In DNA, the CDR3 is TGTGCCAGCAGCCTCGGGGAATACTACGAGCAGTACTTC. The genes are TRBV4-2 and TRBJ2-7; tentatively, D is TRBD2 (5 bases). V was cut by 4 bases and J by 3 bases, with 10 bases left in between. This CDR3 has 13 residues. Germline values: CDR1 LGHNA, CDR2 YNFKEQ.

The chain employs TRBV14 and TRBJ1-1, with 7 bases matching TRBD1. J was trimmed by 5 bases and V by 6 bases; bases with no gene match: 6. The V gene's germline CDR1 is SGHDN and CDR2 FVKESK. CDR3 length equals 13 residues. In nucleotides, the CDR3 is TGTGCCAGCAGAACGGGACAGTATACTGAAGCTTTCTTT. This gives the protein CASRTGQYTEAFF.

The chain has TRBV30 and TRBJ2-7; D remains unclear. The V gene lost 2 bases and the J gene lost 3 bases, with 11 bases spanning the gap. This CDR3 spans 13 amino acids. Germline CDR1 GTSNPN, CDR2 SVGIG (reference sequence). The CDR3: CAWSPSYDYEQYF. As DNA, the CDR3 is TGTGCCTGGAGTCCCTCCTACGACTACGAGCAGTACTTC.

For the CDR3, the DNA is TGTGCCGTCGACGGGGGGGCGAACACTGAAGCTTTCTTT. This codes for CAVDGGANTEAFF. The chain is built from TRBV10-3 and TRBJ1-1; D perhaps matches TRBD1 (6 bases). V was pared by 11 bases and J by 1 base, with 14 bases between. The germline V gene encodes CDR1 ENHRY and CDR2 SYGVKD. The CDR3 totals 13 residues.

In the case of this clone: The same CDR3 is also encoded by other DNA sequences in this sample. The chain is built from TRBV30 and TRBJ1-5; 9 positions match TRBD1. CDR1 is GTSNPN, CDR2 SVGIG, per germline (reference sequence). The trim removed 5 bases at V and 3 bases at J, leaving 2 bases unmatched. This CDR3 is built from 13 residues. The CDR3 protein is CAWRDRANQPQHF. The CDR3 bases are TGTGCCTGGCGGGACAGGGCCAATCAGCCCCAGCATTTT.

The genes are TRBV5-1 and TRBJ1-1; TRBD1 matches at 7 bases. J gave up 1 base and V 4 bases, and 4 bases lay outside the gene matches. Looked up from germline, CDR1 is SGHRS and CDR2 is YFSETQ. The CDR3 has 14 residues. CDR3 sequence: CASSEGQTNTEAFF. The CDR3 DNA reads as TGCGCCAGCAGCGAGGGACAGACGAACACTGAAGCTTTCTTT.

The CDR3 loop reads CAISLQDYYGYTF. DNA of the CDR3: TGTGCCATCAGTCTACAGGATTACTATGGCTACACCTTC. The gene calls are TRBV10-3 and TRBJ1-2; maybe TRBD1 (5 bases). This CDR3 has 13 residues. Trimming took 5 bases from V and 3 from J, leaving 10 bases between them. The germline V gene encodes CDR1 ENHRY and CDR2 SYGVKD.

CDR3 in DNA: TGTGCCAGCAGCAGCCTGCGAGGACTCTCTCCCGAAAAACTGTTTTTT. Amino acid sequence: CASSSLRGLSPEKLFF. The chain couples TRBV11-2 to TRBJ1-4; D remains unclear. Germline values: CDR1 SGHAT, CDR2 FQNNGV. The CDR3 has 16 residues. Trimming removed 5 bases from V and 8 bases from J, with 21 bases in between.

This chain links TRBV6-5 with TRBJ1-1; D uncertain. Per germline, CDR1 MNHEY and CDR2 SVGAGI. The CDR3 spans 12 residues. V dropped 8 bases and J dropped 5 bases, with 12 bases sitting between them. DNA of the CDR3: TGTGCCAGCCGAGACGTCGGGACTGAAGCTTTCTTT. Protein: CASRDVGTEAFF.

The chain couples TRBV7-2 to TRBJ2-1; TRBD2 matches at 10 bases. The CDR3 runs to 15 residues. Germline V gene lookup returns CDR1 SGHTA and CDR2 FQGNSA. V lost 2 bases to trimming and J lost 7 bases; unmatched junction nucleotides: 5. The CDR3 loop reads CASSLTSGVGNEQFF. The CDR3 nucleotides are TGTGCCAGCAGCTTAACTAGCGGGGTAGGGAATGAGCAGTTCTTC.

The CDR3 DNA sequence: TGTGCCAGCAGCTTGTCATACAGGGGGGGTGCAACTAATGAAAAACTGTTTTTT. It yields the protein CASSLSYRGGATNEKLFF. The chain uses TRBV5-8 and TRBJ1-4, with 8 bases that match TRBD1. The J segment lost 0 bases and the V segment lost 1 base, leaving 8 bases of the junction unmatched. This CDR3 has 18 amino acids. In germline, CDR1 is SGHTS, CDR2 YDEGEE. Variable domain in full (rest from reference TRBV5-8 and TRBJ1-4): EAGVTQSPTHLIKTRGQQATLRCSPISGHTSVYWYQQALGLGLQFLLWYDEGEERNRGNFPPRFSGRQFPNYSSELNVNALELEDSALYLCASSLSYRGGATNEKLFFGSGTQLSVL.

The V and J genes are TRBV9 and TRBJ2-3; unclear D gene. CDR1 is SGDLS and CDR2 is YYNGEE in the germline V gene. The CDR3 is 13 residues long. V gave up 0 bases and J gave up 10 bases, with 12 bases separating them. The CDR3 DNA follows: TGTGCCAGCAGCGTAGGTCCTACTCAAGCGCAGTATTTT. Translating it yields CASSVGPTQAQYF. The variable domain in full, completed from reference TRBV9 and TRBJ2-3, reads DSGVTQTPKHLITATGQRVTLRCSPRSGDLSVYWYQQSLDQGLQFLIQYYNGEERAKGNILERFSAQQFPDLHSELNLSSLELGDSALYFCASSVGPTQAQYFGPGTRLTVL.

The gene calls are TRBV25-1 and TRBJ1-1; D is possibly TRBD1 (6 bases). The V end lost 1 base, the J end lost 7 bases, and 16 bases lay between the germline ends. The germline V gene has CDR1 MGHDK and CDR2 SYGVNS. The CDR3 is made up of 15 amino acids. The CDR3 nucleotides are TGTGCCAGCAGTGAATTTGCCGCCGGGACACTTGAAGCTTTCTTT. This gives the protein CASSEFAAGTLEAFF.

V and J are TRBV7-2 and TRBJ2-2; perhaps TRBD2 as D (7 bases). The CDR3 sequence is 17 residues long. Trimming removed 5 bases at V and 6 bases at J, with 22 bases between. Looked up from germline, CDR1 is SGHTA and CDR2 is FQGNSA. CDR3 nucleotides: TGTGCCAGCAGCCCCCCTGGGGGGGGGCTAGTTCCCGGGGAGCTGTTTTTT. It encodes CASSPPGGGLVPGELFF.

The chain couples TRBV7-2 to TRBJ1-1; TRBD1 matches at 7 bases. Losses at the gene ends were 6 bases for V and 4 bases for J; bases not matched to a gene: 11. CDR3 size: 15 residues. The V gene's germline CDR1 is SGHTA and CDR2 FQGNSA. The CDR3 DNA sequence: TGTGCCAGCAGGCGAACGACAGGGAACCCCACTGAAGCTTTCTTT. As protein: CASRRTTGNPTEAFF.